This T cell receptor beta chain was identified during a study of human T cells and chemical hapten exposure. Trimming took 3 bases from V and 5 from J; bases not matched to a gene: 7. The germline CDR1 and CDR2 sequences are SGHNT and YENEEA. The CDR3 is made up of 15 amino acids. The time point is: pre-sensitization, week 0. Sample treatment: therapeutic diphenylcyclopropenone sensitization with weekly scalp DPC. The study drew its donors from alopecia patients who were 18 to 70 years old and suitable for DPC. Library construction involved attaching unique molecular identifiers to individual cDNA molecules, which allowed quantitative, reproducible TCR counting. TCRdb reprocessed the RACE reads with MiXCR, giving one entry per CDR3 protein. The table has more than 150,000 distinct CDR3 sequences, about 31% seen once. Notes on this clonotype: Antigen unknown.

Study-level findings and limits: DPC sensitization left the count of TCRs above 1 in 1000 unchanged. It should be noted that donors had alopecia, so their immune response may differ from healthy people's.

This sequence joins TRBV11-3 and TRBJ2-3, with 8 positions matching TRBD2. The clonotype was recovered from a woman aged 30 to 39 with alopecia areata. Some clones in this sample may be carry-over from other donors' samples. The sample in question was whole blood, obtained in connection with sensitization to the hapten diphenylcyclopropenone (DPC). The CDR3 loop reads CASSLAGGVGDTQYF. Written as DNA, the CDR3 is TGTGCCAGCAGCTTGGCGGGGGGAGTTGGAGATACGCAGTATTTT.